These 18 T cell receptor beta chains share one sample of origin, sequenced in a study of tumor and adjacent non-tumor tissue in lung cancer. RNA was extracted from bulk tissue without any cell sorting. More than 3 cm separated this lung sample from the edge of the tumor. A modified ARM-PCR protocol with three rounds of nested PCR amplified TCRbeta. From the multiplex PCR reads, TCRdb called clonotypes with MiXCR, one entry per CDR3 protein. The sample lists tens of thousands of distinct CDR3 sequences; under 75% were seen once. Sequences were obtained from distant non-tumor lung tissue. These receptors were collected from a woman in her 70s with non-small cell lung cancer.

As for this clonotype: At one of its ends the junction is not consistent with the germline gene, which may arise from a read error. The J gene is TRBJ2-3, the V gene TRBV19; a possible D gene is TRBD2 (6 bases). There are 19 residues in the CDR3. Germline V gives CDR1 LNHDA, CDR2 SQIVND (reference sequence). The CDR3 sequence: CDSSIASGGLSFGLDTQYF. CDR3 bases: TGTGACAGTAGTATAGCGTCCGGAGGGCTATCGTTCGGTTTAGATACGCAGTATTTT.

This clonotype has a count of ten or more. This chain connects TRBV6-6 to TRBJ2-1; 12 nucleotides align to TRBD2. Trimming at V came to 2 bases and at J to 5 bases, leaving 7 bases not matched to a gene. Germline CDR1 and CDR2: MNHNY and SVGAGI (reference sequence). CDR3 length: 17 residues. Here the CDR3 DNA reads TGTGCCAGCAGTTACCTTAAACGACTAGCGGGAGACAATGAGCAGTTCTTC. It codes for CASSYLKRLAGDNEQFF.

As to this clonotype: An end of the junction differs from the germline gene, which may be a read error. This CDR3 reads CTSSLALGGLYSEQFF. The CDR3 DNA is TGTACCAGCAGCTTAGCCCTAGGGGGCCTGTACAGTGAGCAGTTCTTC. The rearrangement links TRBV11-1 to TRBJ2-1; 7 bases fit TRBD1. The CDR3 covers 16 residues. From germline, CDR1 is SGHAT and CDR2 FQDESV (reference sequence).

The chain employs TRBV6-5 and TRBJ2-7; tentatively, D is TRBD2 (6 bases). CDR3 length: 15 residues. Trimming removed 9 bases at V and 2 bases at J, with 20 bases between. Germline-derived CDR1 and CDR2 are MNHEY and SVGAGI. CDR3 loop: CASATQVEGPYEQYF. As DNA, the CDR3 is TGTGCCAGTGCCACACAAGTGGAGGGACCCTACGAGCAGTACTTC.

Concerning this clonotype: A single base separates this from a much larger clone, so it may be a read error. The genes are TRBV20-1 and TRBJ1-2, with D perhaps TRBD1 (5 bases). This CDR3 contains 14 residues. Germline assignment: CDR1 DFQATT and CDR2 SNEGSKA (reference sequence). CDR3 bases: TGCAGCGGGAAGTATCTTACAGGAGACTATGGCTACACCTTC. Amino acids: CSGKYLTGDYGYTF.

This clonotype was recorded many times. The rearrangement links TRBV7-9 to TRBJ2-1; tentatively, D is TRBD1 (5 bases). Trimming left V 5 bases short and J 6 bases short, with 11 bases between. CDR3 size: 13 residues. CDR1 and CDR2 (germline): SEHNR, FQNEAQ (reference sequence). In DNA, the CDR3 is TGTGCCAGCAGCGACGACAGAGTCAATGAGCAGTTCTTC. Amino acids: CASSDDRVNEQFF.

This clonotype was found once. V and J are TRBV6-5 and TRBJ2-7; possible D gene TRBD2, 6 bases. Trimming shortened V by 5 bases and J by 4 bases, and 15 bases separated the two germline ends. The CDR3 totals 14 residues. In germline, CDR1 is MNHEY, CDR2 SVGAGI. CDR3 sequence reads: CASSAGAGTYEQYF. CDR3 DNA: TGTGCCAGCAGTGCCGGGGCAGGGACTTACGAGCAGTACTTC.

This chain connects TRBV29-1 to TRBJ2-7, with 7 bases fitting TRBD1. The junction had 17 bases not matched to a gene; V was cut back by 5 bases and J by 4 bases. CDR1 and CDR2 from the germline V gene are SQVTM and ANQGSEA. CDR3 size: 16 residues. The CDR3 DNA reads TGCAGCGTTATCTCCGGGACAGCGTCTTGTGAGTACGAGCAGTACTTC. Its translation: CSVISGTASCEYEQYF.

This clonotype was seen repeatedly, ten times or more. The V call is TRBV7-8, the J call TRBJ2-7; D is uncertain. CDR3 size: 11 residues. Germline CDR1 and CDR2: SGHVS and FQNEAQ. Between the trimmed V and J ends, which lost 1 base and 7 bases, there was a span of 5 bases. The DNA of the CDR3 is TGTGCCAGCAGCTTAGTCGGTGAGCAGTACTTC. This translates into CASSLVGEQYF.

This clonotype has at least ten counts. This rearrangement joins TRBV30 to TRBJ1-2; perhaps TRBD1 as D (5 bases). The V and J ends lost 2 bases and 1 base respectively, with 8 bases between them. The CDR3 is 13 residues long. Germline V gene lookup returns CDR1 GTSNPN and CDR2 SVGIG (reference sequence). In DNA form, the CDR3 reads TGTGCCTGGAGTCCGGACAATAACTATGGCTACACCTTC. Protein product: CAWSPDNNYGYTF.

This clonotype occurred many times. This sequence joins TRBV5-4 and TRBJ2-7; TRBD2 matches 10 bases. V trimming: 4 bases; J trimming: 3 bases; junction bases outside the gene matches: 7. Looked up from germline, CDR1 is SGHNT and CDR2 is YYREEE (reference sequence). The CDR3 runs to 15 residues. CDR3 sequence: CASSPGLAGGYEQYF. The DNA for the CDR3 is TGTGCCAGCAGCCCCGGGTTAGCGGGAGGCTACGAGCAGTACTTC.

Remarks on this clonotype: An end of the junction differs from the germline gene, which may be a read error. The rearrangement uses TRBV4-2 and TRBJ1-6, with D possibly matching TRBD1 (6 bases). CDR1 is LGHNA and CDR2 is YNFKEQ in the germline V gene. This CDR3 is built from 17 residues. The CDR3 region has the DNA TGTGCCAGCAGCCAAGGGAGGGGGGCGCGATCGGGTTCACGCCTCCGCTTT. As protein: CASSQGRGARSGSRLRF.

The CDR3 DNA reads as TGTGCCACCAGTGTAGCGGGAGGCACAGATACGCAGTATTTT. Encoded protein: CATSVAGGTDTQYF. This rearrangement joins TRBV24-1 to TRBJ2-3; 9 bases agree with TRBD2. With 5 bases clipped from V and 1 base from J, the junction kept 0 bases outside the gene matches. The CDR3 is 14 amino acids. The germline gives CDR1 KGHDR, CDR2 SFDVKD.

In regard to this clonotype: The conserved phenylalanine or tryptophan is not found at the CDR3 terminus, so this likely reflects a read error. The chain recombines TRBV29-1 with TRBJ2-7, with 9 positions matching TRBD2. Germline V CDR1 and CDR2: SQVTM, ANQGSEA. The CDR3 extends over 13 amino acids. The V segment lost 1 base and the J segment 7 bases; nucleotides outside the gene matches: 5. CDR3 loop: CSVEVSGGDEQYI. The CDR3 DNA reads TGCAGCGTTGAAGTTAGCGGGGGCGATGAGCAGTACATC.

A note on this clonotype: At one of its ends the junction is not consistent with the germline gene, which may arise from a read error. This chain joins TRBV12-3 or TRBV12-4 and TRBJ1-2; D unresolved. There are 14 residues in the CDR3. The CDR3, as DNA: TGTGCCAGCAGTTCCGTATCCGGTAACTATGACTACACGTTC. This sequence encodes CASSSVSGNYDYTF.

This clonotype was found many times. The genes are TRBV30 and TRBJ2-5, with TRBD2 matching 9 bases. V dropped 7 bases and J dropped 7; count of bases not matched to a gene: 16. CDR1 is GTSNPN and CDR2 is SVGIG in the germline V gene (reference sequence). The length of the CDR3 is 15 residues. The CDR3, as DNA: TGTGCCTATCTACCCCTCGCGGGAGGGCCATCGACCCAGTACTTC. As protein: CAYLPLAGGPSTQYF.

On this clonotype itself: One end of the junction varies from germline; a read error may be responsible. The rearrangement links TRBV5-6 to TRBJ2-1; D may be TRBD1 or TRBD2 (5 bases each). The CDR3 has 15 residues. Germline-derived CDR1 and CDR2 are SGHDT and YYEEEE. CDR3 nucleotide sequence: TGTGTCAGCAGCTTGGGACCCCAAGGAGAGGATGAGCAGTTCTTC. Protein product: CVSSLGPQGEDEQFF.

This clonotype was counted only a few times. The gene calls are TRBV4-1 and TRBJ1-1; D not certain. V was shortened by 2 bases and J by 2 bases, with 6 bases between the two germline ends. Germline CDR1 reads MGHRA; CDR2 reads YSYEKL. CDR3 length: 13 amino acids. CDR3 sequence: CASSQPTNTEAFF. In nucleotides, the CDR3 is TGCGCCAGCAGCCAACCGACAAACACTGAAGCTTTCTTT.